Sequencing of this TCR beta chain was carried out in a study of neoadjuvant anti-PD-1 for oral cavity cancer. V was cut by 5 bases and J by 2 bases, with 13 bases left in between. This CDR3 is built from 14 residues. CDR1 is GTSNPN and CDR2 is SVGIG in the germline V gene (reference sequence). Measured with immunoSEQ multiplex PCR; TCRdb has only the in-frame clones, and not every one. Of approximately 16,000 clones listed, approximately 67% are singletons. The source is a person aged 40 to 85 with oral cavity squamous cell carcinoma. The J gene is TRBJ1-3, the V gene TRBV30, with unresolved D. The source was PBMCs, collected before nivolumab (anti-PD-1) treatment. The chain's CDR3 is CAWRIGGPGNTIYF. The CDR3 DNA sequence: TGTGCCTGGCGAATAGGCGGGCCTGGAAACACCATATATTTT. The full variable domain, rest sourced from reference TRBV30 and TRBJ1-3, is SQTIHQWPATLVQPVGSPLSLECTVEGTSNPNLYWYRQAAGRGLQLLFYSVGIGQISSEVPQNLSASRPQDRQFILSSKKLLLSDSGFYLCAWRIGGPGNTIYFGEGSWLTVV.